By sample fraction, the clone carrying this T cell receptor (beta chain) is medium-sized. Its antigen is still unknown. Per germline, CDR1 SGHRS and CDR2 YFSETQ. Trimming stripped 4 bases from V and 1 base from J, with 12 bases between. The CDR3 consists of 15 residues. Full-length variable regions came from constant-region reverse primers plus semi-nested Nested Universal Primer A PCR. TCRdb used MiXCR to reprocess the 5' RACE reads, holding one entry per CDR3 protein. The table has over 50,000 distinct CDR3 sequences, 24% seen once. Naive CD4+ cells had CD25+ Tregs removed. Study outcomes and limitations: Tumor memory CD4+ T cell TCR gene usage was found to cluster with blood and lymph node memory CD4+ cells and with lymph node naive CD4+ cells. Tumor Tregs overlapped most with tumor, then blood, naive CD4+ cells.

Sequenced material: tumor-infiltrating naive CD4+ T cells sorted from the breast tumor. Stated subset: naive CD4+ T cells, CD4+CD45RA+CD25-. This TCR derives from a female donor with breast cancer. J is TRBJ2-4 and V is TRBV5-1; D is perhaps TRBD2 (6 bases). The chain's CDR3 is CASSGTETAKNIQYF. The CDR3 DNA is TGCGCCAGCAGCGGGACTGAGACGGCCAAAAACATTCAGTACTTC.